This passage covers 8 T cell receptor beta chains from one sample sequenced in a study of cytomegalovirus exposure and HLA in healthy donors (dated by TCRdb to 2017 to 2019). Library preparation employed the immunoSEQ multiplex PCR assay. A mixture of 60 forward primers for TCR Vbeta segments and 13 reverse primers for TCR Jbeta segments was used in the multiplex PCR. TCRdb took this table from immuneACCESS and kept in-frame rearrangements with V and J called. Such tables lack part of the clones; where checked against another copy, unresolved V genes explain under half of the gap, and the rest is unexplained. Here the sample has approximately 160,000 clones; 75% to 90% occur a single time. Of the sample, 1.9% falls within the top ten clones. The sequencing sample was made of PBMCs. The receptor set was obtained from a woman between 18 and 29 years old in good health and CMV-seronegative.

The chain combines TRBV5-6 with TRBJ1-1; D is ambiguous. CDR1 SGHDT and CDR2 YYEEEE come from the germline V gene. This CDR3 comprises 14 residues. V was clipped by 6 bases and J by 0 bases, with 12 bases between them. The CDR3 nucleotides read TGTGCCAGCACCCTTGGAGCTGTGAACACTGAAGCTTTCTTT. It is translated as CASTLGAVNTEAFF.

The chain recombines TRBV7-8 with TRBJ2-3; TRBD2 agrees at 14 bases. With 4 bases clipped from V and 3 bases from J, the junction kept 15 bases outside the gene matches. This CDR3 region has 20 residues. Germline lookup yields CDR1 SGHVS and CDR2 FQNEAQ. The CDR3 protein is CASSWTAGTSGGRETDTQYF. The CDR3 DNA reads TGTGCCAGCAGCTGGACTGCCGGGACTAGCGGGGGAAGGGAGACAGATACGCAGTATTTT.

The rearrangement uses TRBV19 and TRBJ1-1, with D hard to call. The germline V and J ends were trimmed by 3 bases and 6 bases, with 14 bases remaining between them. Germline-derived CDR1 and CDR2 are LNHDA and SQIVND (reference sequence). This CDR3 spans 14 amino acids. The CDR3 DNA follows: TGTGCCAGTAGTATTTGGGCTCAGTCAGCTGAAGCTTTCTTT. Amino acid sequence: CASSIWAQSAEAFF.

J is TRBJ1-1 and V is TRBV7-9; D is uncertain. Trimming cost V 4 bases and J 5 bases, with 5 bases left between them. The CDR3 sequence is 11 residues long. The germline gives CDR1 SEHNR, CDR2 FQNEAQ (reference sequence). CDR3 bases: TGTGCCAGCAGCTCGGGGACTGAAGCTTTCTTT. This translates into CASSSGTEAFF.

J is TRBJ1-5 and V is TRBV19, with 11 bases aligning to TRBD1. V dropped 5 bases and J dropped 5; count of bases not matched to a gene: 5. In germline, CDR1 is LNHDA, CDR2 SQIVND (reference sequence). This CDR3 is 15 amino acids long. This chain's CDR3 is CASSVRGQGDQPQHF. The CDR3 DNA is TGTGCCAGTAGTGTTAGGGGACAGGGGGATCAGCCCCAGCATTTT.

The chain joins TRBV28 to TRBJ1-1; D is perhaps TRBD1 (5 bases). This CDR3 has 13 residues. V shed 6 bases and J shed 7 bases, with 15 bases lying between them. Germline CDR1 reads MDHEN; CDR2 reads SYDVKM. The DNA for the CDR3 is TGTGCCAGCAGGTTCTCGACAGCCGTTGAAGCTTTCTTT. This gives the protein CASRFSTAVEAFF.

The chain employs TRBV6-5 and TRBJ2-1; TRBD2 matches at 7 bases. This CDR3 region has 15 residues. V lost 2 bases, J lost 2 bases, and 3 bases stayed unmatched. Per germline, CDR1 MNHEY and CDR2 SVGAGI. CDR3 sequence reads: CASSYREATYNEQFF. The DNA for the CDR3 is TGTGCCAGCAGTTACCGGGAGGCAACCTACAATGAGCAGTTCTTC.

The chain has TRBV19 and TRBJ1-2; D is undetermined. Germline V gene data show CDR1 as LNHDA and CDR2 as SQIVND (reference sequence). Deletions cut 1 base from V and 5 bases from J, with 11 bases between. The length of the CDR3 is 14 residues. The CDR3 sequence: CASSIAVNPYGYTF. CDR3 coding DNA: TGTGCCAGTAGTATAGCAGTAAACCCATATGGCTACACCTTC.